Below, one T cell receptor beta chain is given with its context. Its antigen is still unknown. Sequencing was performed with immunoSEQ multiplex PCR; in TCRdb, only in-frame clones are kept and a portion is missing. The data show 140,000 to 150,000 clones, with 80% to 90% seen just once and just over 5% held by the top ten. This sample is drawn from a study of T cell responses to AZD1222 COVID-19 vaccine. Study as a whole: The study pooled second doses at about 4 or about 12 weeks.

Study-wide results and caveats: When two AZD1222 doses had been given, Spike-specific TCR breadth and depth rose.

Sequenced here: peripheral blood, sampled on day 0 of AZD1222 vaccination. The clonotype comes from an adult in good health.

CDR3 protein: CASSLSDRRADTEAFF. The CDR3 coding sequence is TGTGCCAGCAGCTTGTCGGACAGGCGGGCGGACACTGAAGCTTTCTTT. The chain combines TRBV5-4 with TRBJ1-1; 7 nucleotides agree with TRBD1. From germline, CDR1 is SGHNT and CDR2 YYREEE (reference sequence). J gave up 3 bases and V 1 base, and 9 bases lay outside the gene matches. This CDR3 spans 16 amino acids.